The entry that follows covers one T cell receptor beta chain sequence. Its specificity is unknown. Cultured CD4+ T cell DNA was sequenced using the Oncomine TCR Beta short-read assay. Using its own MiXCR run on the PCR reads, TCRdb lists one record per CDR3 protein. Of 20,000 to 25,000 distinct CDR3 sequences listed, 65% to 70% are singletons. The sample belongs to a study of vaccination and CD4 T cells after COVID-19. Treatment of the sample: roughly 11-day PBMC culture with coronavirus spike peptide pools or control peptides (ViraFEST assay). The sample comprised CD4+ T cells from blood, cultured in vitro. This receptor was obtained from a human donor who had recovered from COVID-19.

The CDR3 coding sequence is TGCAGTGCTTCCGGGAGAGATACGCAGTATTTT. It translates to CSASGRDTQYF. This chain connects TRBV20-1 to TRBJ2-3, with D possibly matching TRBD2 (6 bases). CDR3 length equals 11 residues. The germline V gene encodes CDR1 DFQATT and CDR2 SNEGSKA (reference sequence). V lost 5 bases and J 5 bases, leaving 8 bases between the germline ends.